This T cell receptor (beta chain) comes out of a study of T cell repertoires in cytomegalovirus infection. The CDR3 extends over 17 amino acids. Between the trimmed V and J ends, which lost 1 base and 0 bases, there was a span of 10 bases. Per germline, CDR1 SGHTA and CDR2 FQGNSA. TCRdb reprocessed the reads with MiXCR, giving one entry per CDR3 protein. This sample has about 570,000 distinct CDR3 sequences, with around 40% found just once. In this sample, this clonotype turned up once. What it recognizes is unknown. This rearrangement joins TRBV7-2 to TRBJ1-6; no clear D gene. This receptor was taken from a human donor in good health (CMV status not recorded). Some clones in this sample may be carry-over from other donors' samples. Sequenced here: cultured PBMCs, sampled from culture after CMV antigen stimulation. CDR3: CASSLVSQVSYNSPLHF. CDR3 DNA: TGTGCCAGCAGCTTAGTTAGTCAAGTCTCCTATAATTCACCCCTCCACTTT.